The clone carrying this TCR beta chain was recorded at least ten times. Described time point: newly diagnosed GD, antithyroid drugs for less than 3 months. RNA extracted from PBMCs served as the sequencing template. The sample is drawn from a study of regulatory T cells in long-lasting Graves disease. The CDR3 spans 14 residues. Trimming took 8 bases from V and 2 from J, leaving 19 bases between them. Germline V lookup: CDR1 DFQATT, CDR2 SNEGSKA (reference sequence). CDR3 regions were amplified by Arm-PCR using iRepertoire HTBI primers to build TCR beta libraries. TCRdb processed the multiplex PCR reads anew with MiXCR; each CDR3 protein has one entry. The sample has about 370,000 distinct CDR3 sequences, 15% to 18% seen once.

The receptor was isolated from a female donor with Graves disease. The chain links TRBV20-1 to TRBJ2-7, with D perhaps TRBD2 (5 bases). The material was peripheral blood mononuclear cells (PBMCs), obtained at new diagnosis, from a patient treated with antithyroid drugs. CDR3 in amino acids: CSSSNRDLAYEQYF. The DNA of the CDR3 is TGCAGTAGTAGTAATCGGGATTTAGCCTACGAGCAGTACTTC.